Sequencing of this T cell receptor beta chain was carried out in a study of CD8+ T cells in alopecia areata. CDR1 is SGHRS, CDR2 YFSETQ, per germline. V was shortened by 5 bases and J by 2 bases, with 14 bases between the two germline ends. The CDR3 is 15 amino acids. Whole-study results and caveats: There were also resident alphabeta T cells of normal skin sequenced in scalp samples. Compared with normal scalp, lesional scalp had higher clonality and more expanded CD8+ clones.

Sorting of PBMCs yielded the CD4+ and CD8+ T cells. cDNA serving as the sequencing template came from extracted, reverse transcribed RNA. Only in-frame clones appear in the TCRdb table, and some are missing; sequencing was by immunoSEQ multiplex PCR. The repertoire holds roughly 150,000 clones, with 45% to 60% as singletons. This clone was seen only once. Its antigen remains unknown. The receptor was isolated from a human donor in good health. Sequencing was performed on CD4+ T cells sorted from blood. V gene TRBV5-1 combines with J gene TRBJ2-1; D assignment may be TRBD1 or TRBD2 (5 bases each). The CDR3 is CASSQGTSPYNEQFF. CDR3 coding DNA: TGCGCCAGCAGTCAAGGGACGTCCCCCTACAATGAGCAGTTCTTC.